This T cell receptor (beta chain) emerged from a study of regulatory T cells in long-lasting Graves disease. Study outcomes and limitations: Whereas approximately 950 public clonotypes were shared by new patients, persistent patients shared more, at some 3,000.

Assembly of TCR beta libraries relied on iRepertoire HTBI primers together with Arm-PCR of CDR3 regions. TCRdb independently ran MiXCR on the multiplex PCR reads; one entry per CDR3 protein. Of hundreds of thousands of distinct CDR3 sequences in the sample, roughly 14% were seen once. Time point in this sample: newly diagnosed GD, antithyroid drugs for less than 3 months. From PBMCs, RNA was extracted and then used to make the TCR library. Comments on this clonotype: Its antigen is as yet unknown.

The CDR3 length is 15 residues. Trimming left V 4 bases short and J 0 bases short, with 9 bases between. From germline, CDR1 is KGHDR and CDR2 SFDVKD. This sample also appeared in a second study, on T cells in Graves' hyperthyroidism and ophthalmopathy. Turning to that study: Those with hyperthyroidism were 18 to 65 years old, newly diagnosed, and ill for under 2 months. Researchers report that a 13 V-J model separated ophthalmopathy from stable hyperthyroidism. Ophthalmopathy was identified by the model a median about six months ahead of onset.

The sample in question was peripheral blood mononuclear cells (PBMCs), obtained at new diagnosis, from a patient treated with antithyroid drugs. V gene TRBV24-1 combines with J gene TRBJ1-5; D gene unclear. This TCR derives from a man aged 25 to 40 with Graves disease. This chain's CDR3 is CATSESGYSNQPQHF. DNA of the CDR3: TGTGCCACCAGTGAAAGCGGCTATAGCAATCAGCCCCAGCATTTT.